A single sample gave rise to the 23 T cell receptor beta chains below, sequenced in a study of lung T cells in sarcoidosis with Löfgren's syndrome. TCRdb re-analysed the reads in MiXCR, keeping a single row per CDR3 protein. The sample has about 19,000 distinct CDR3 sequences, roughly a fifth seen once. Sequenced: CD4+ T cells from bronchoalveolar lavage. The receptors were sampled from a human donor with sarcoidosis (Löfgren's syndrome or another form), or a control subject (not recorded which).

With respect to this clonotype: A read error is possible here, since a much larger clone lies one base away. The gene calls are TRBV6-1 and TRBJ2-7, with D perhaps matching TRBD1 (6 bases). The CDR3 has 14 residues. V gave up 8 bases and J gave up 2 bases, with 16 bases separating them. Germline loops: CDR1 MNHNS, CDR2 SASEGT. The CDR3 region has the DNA TGTGCCAGCGGACGGACAGTGGGTCCCTACGAGCAGTACTTC. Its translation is CASGRTVGPYEQYF.

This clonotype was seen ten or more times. CDR3 sequence (DNA): TGTGCCAGCAGCCAGACTAGTGTGGAGACCCAGTACTTC. This sequence encodes CASSQTSVETQYF. V and J are TRBV7-9 and TRBJ2-5, with D perhaps matching TRBD2 (6 bases). This CDR3 has 13 amino acids. Per germline, CDR1 SEHNR and CDR2 FQNEAQ (reference sequence). Trimming removed 5 bases from V and 5 bases from J, with 12 bases in between. The full variable domain, with the rest looked up from reference TRBV7-9 and TRBJ2-5, is DTGVSQNPRHKITKRGQNVTFRCDPISEHNRLYWYRQTLGQGPEFLTYFQNEAQLEKSRLLSDRFSAERPKGSFSTLEIQRTEQGDSAMYLCASSQTSVETQYFGPGTRLLVL.

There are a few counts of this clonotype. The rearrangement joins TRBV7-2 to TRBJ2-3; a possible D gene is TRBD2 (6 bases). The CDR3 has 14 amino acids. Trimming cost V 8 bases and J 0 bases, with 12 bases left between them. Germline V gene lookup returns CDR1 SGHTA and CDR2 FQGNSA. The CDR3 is CASGSGLSTDTQYF. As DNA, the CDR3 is TGTGCCAGCGGCTCGGGACTTAGCACAGATACGCAGTATTTT.

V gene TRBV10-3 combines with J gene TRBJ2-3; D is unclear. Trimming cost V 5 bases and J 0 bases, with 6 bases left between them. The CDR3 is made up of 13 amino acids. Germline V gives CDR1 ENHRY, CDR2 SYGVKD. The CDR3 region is CAISSVSTDTQYF. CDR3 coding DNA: TGTGCCATCAGTAGCGTAAGCACAGATACGCAGTATTTT.

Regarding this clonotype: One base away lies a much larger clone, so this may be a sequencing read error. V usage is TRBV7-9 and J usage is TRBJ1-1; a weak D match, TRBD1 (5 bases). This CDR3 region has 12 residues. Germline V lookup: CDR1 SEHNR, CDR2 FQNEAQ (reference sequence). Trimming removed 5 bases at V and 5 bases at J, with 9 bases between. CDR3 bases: TGTGCCAGCAGCCAGGAGGGGACTGAAGCTTTCTTT. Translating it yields CASSQEGTEAFF.

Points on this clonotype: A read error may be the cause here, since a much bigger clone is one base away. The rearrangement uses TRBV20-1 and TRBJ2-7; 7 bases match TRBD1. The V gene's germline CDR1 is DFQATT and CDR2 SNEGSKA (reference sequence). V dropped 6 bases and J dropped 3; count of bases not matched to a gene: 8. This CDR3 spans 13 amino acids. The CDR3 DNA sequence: TGCAGTGCGAATCGGGACAGCTGCTACGAGCAGTACTTC. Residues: CSANRDSCYEQYF.

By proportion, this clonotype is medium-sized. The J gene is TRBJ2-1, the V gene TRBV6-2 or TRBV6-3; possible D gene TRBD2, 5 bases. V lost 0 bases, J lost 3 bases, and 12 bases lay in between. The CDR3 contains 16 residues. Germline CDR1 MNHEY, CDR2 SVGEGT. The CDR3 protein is CASSYSLAGIYNEQFF. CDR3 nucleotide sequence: TGTGCCAGCAGTTACTCGTTGGCGGGCATCTACAATGAGCAGTTCTTC.

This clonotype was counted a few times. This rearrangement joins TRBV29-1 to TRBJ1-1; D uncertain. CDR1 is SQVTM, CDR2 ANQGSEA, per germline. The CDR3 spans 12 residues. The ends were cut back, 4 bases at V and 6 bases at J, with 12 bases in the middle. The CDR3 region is CSVGLSEAEAFF. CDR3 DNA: TGCAGCGTTGGGTTGTCGGAGGCTGAAGCTTTCTTT.

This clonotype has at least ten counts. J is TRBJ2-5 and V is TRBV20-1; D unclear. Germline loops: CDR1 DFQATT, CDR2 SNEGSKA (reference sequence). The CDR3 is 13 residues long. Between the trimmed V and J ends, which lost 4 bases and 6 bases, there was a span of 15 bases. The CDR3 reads CSANSPLDKTQYF. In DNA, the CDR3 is TGCAGTGCTAACAGTCCCCTAGACAAGACCCAGTACTTC.

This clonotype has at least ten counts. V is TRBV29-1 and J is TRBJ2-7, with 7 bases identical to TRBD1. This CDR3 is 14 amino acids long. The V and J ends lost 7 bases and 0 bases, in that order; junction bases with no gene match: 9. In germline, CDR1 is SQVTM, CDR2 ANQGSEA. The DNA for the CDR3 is TGCAGCGCGTTTACCGGGACAGTCTCCTACGAGCAGTACTTC. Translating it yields CSAFTGTVSYEQYF.

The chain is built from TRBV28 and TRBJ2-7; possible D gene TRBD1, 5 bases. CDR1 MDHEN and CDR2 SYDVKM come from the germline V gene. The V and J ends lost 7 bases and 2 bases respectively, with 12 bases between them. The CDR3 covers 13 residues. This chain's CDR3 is CASTPQGTYEQYF. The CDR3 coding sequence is TGTGCCAGCACCCCTCAGGGAACCTACGAGCAGTACTTC.

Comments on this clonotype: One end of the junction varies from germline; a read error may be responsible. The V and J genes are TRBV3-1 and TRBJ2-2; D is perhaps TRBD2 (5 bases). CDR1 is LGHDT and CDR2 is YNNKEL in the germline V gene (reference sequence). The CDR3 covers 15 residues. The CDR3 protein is CASSPAGKGTGELCF. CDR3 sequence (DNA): TGTGCCAGCAGCCCAGCTGGGAAAGGCACCGGGGAGCTGTGTTTT.

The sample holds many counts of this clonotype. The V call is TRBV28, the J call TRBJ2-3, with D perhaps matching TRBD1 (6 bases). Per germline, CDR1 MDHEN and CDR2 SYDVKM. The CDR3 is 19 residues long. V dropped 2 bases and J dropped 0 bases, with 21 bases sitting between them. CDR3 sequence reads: CASSLAVGGAAASTDTQYF. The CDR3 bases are TGTGCCAGCAGTTTAGCAGTAGGGGGTGCTGCTGCTAGCACAGATACGCAGTATTTT. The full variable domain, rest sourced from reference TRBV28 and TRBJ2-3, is DVKVTQSSRYLVKRTGEKVFLECVQDMDHENMFWYRQDPGLGLRLIYFSYDVKMKEKGDIPEGYSVSREKKERFSLILESASTNQTSMYLCASSLAVGGAAASTDTQYFGPGTRLTVL.

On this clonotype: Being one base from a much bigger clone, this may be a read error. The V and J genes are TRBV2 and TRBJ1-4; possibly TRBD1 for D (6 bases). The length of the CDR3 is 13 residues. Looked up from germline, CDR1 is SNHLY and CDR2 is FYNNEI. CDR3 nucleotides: TGTGCCAGCACGGGGGCTAGTAATGAAAAACCGTTTTTT. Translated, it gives CASTGASNEKPFF.

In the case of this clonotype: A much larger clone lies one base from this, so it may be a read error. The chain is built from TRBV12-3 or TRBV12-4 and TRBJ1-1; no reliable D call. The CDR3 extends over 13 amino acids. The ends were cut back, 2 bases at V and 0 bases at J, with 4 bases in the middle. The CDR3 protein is CASSLQMNTEAFF. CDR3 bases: TGTGCCAGCAGTTTACAGATGAACACTGAAGCTTTCTTT.

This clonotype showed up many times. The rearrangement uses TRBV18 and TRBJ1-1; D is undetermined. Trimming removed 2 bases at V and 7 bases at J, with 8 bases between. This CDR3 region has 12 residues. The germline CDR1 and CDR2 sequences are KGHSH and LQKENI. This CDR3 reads CASSPSSYEAFF. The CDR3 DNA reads TGTGCCAGCTCACCAAGTTCTTATGAAGCTTTCTTT. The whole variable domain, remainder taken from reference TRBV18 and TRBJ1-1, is NAGVMQNPRHLVRRRGQEARLRCSPMKGHSHVYWYRQLPEEGLKFMVYLQKENIIDESGMPKERFSAEFPKEGPSILRIQQVVRGDSAAYFCASSPSSYEAFFGQGTRLTVV.

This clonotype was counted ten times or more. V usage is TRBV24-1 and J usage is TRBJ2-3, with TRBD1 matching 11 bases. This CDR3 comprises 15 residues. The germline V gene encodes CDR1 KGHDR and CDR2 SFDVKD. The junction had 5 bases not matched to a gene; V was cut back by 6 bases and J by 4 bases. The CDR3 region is CATSWTGGIADTQYF. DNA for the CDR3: TGTGCCACCAGTTGGACAGGGGGCATCGCAGATACGCAGTATTTT.

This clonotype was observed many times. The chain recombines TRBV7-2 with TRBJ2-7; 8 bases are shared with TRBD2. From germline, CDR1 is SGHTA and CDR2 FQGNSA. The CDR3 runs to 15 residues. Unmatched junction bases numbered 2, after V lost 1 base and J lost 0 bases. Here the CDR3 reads CASSLVAGHSYEQYF. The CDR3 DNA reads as TGTGCCAGCAGCTTAGTAGCGGGACACTCCTACGAGCAGTACTTC.

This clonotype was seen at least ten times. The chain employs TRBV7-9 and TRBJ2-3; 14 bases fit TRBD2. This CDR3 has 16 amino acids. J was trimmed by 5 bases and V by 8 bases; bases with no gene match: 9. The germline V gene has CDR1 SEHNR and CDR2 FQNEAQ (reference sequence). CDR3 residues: CASSRSGLAGEDTQYF. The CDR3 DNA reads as TGTGCCAGCTCCAGATCGGGACTAGCGGGAGAAGATACGCAGTATTTT.

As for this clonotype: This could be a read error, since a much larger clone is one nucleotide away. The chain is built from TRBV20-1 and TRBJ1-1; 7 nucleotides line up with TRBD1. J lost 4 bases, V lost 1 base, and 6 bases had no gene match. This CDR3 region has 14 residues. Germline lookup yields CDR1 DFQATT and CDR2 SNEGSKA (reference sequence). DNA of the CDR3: TGCAGTGCTAGAGTCAGGGGGGTGTGCACTGAAGCTTTCTTT. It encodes CSARVRGVCTEAFF.

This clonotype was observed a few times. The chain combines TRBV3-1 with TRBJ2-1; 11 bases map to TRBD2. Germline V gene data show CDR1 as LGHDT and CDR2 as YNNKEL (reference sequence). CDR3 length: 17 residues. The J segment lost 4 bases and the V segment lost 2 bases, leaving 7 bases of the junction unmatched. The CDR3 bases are TGTGCCAGCAGCCAACGACCGGGACTAGCGGTTTACAATGAGCAGTTCTTC. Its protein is CASSQRPGLAVYNEQFF.

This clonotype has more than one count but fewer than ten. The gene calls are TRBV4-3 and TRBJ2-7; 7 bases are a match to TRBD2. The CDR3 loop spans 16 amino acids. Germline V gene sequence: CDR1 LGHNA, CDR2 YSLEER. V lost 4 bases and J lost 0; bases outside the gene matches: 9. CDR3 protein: CASSRDHTSVSYEQYF. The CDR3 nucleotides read TGCGCCAGCAGCCGGGATCATACTAGCGTCTCCTACGAGCAGTACTTC.

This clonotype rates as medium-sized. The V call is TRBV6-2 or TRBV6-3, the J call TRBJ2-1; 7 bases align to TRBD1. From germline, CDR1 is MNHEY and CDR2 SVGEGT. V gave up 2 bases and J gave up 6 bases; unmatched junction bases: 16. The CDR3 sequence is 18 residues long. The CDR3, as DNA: TGTGCCAGCAGTTACGGGGGAAGGGGGCGACATCTTAGCAATGAGCAGTTCTTC. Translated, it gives CASSYGGRGRHLSNEQFF.